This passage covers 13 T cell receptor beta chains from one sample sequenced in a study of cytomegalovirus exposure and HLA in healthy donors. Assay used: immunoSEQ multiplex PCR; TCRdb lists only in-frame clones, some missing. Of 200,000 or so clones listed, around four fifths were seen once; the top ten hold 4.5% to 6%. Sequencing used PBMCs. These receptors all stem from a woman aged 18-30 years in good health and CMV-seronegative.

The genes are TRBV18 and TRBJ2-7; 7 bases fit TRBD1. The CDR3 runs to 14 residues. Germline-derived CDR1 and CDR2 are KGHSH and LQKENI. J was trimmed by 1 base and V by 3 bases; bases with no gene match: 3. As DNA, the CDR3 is TGTGCCAGCTCACCGGACAGGACGTCCTACGAGCAGTACTTC. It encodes CASSPDRTSYEQYF.

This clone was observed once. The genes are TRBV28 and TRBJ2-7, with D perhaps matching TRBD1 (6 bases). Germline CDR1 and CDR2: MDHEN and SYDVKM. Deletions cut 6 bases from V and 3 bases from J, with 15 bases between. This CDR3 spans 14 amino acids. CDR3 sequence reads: CASRRTAINYEQYF. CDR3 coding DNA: TGTGCCAGCAGGAGGACAGCCATCAACTACGAGCAGTACTTC. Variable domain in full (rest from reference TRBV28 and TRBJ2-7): DVKVTQSSRYLVKRTGEKVFLECVQDMDHENMFWYRQDPGLGLRLIYFSYDVKMKEKGDIPEGYSVSREKKERFSLILESASTNQTSMYLCASRRTAINYEQYFGPGTRLTVT.

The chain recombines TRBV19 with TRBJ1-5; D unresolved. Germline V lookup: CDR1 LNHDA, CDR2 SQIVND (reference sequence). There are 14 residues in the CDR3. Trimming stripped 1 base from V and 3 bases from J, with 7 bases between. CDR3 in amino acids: CASSIGGINQPQHF. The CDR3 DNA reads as TGTGCCAGTAGTATAGGCGGGATCAATCAGCCCCAGCATTTT.

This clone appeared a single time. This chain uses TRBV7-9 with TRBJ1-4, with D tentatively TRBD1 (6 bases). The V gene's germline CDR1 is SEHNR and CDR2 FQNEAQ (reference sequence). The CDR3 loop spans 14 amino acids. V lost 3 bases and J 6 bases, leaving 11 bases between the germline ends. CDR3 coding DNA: TGTGCCAGCAGCTTTATAGGGGGTTATGAAAAACTGTTTTTT. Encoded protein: CASSFIGGYEKLFF.

The CDR3 DNA reads as TGTGCCAGCAGTTACTCCCGGCAGTATGGCTACACCTTC. Its translation is CASSYSRQYGYTF. This chain links TRBV6-5 with TRBJ1-2; D is ambiguous. The V end was cut by 0 bases, the J end by 5 bases, with 7 bases between. The V gene's germline CDR1 is MNHEY and CDR2 SVGAGI. CDR3 length: 13 residues.

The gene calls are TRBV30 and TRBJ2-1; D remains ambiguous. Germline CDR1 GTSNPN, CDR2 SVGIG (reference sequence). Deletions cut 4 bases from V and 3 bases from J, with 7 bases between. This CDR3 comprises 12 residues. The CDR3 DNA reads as TGTGCCTGGACGGGCGGCTACAATGAGCAGTTCTTC. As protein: CAWTGGYNEQFF.

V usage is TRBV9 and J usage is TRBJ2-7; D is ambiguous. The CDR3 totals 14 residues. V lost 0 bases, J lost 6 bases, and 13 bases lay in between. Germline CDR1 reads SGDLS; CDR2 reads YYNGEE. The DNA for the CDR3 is TGTGCCAGCAGCGTAGGGGCTAGTGTCGGCGAGCAGTACTTC. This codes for CASSVGASVGEQYF.

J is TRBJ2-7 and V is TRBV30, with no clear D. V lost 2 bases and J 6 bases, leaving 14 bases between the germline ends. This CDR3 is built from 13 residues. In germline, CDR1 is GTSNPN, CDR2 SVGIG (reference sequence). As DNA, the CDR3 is TGTGCCTGGAGTCCTTCATATCGAGGCGAGCAGTACTTC. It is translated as CAWSPSYRGEQYF.

CDR3 in DNA: TGCGCCAGCAGCCTGTCCGGGACAAACTCTGGAAACACCATATATTTT. Translating gives CASSLSGTNSGNTIYF. The chain couples TRBV5-1 to TRBJ1-3, with D perhaps TRBD1 (6 bases). In germline, CDR1 is SGHRS, CDR2 YFSETQ. V gave up 4 bases and J gave up 0 bases, with 14 bases separating them. The CDR3 is 16 residues long.

The CDR3, as DNA: TGCGCCAGCAAGGGTTACGGGACTACCTACAATGAGCAGTTCTTC. It is translated as CASKGYGTTYNEQFF. The chain employs TRBV5-1 and TRBJ2-1; TRBD2 agrees at 7 bases. The CDR3 length is 15 residues. Germline assignment: CDR1 SGHRS and CDR2 YFSETQ. V gave up 6 bases and J gave up 2 bases; unmatched junction bases: 8.

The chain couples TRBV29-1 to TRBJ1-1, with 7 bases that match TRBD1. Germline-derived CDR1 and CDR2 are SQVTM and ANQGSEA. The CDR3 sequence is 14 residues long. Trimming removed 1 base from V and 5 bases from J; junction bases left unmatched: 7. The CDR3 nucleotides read TGCAGCGTTGAAGGACAGGGTTGGGGGACTGAAGCTTTCTTT. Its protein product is CSVEGQGWGTEAFF. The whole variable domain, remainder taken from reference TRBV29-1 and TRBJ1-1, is SAVISQKPSRDICQRGTSLTIQCQVDSQVTMMFWYRQQPGQSLTLIATANQGSEATYESGFVIDKFPISRPNLTFSTLTVSNMSPEDSSIYLCSVEGQGWGTEAFFGQGTRLTVV.

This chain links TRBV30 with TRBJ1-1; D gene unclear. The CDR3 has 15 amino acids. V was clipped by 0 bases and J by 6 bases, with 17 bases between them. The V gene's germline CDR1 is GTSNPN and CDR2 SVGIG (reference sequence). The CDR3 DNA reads TGTGCCTGGAGTGTAGCCAGATTTGTCAACGCTGAAGCTTTCTTT. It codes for CAWSVARFVNAEAFF. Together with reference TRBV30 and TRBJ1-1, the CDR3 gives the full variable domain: SQTIHQWPATLVQPVGSPLSLECTVEGTSNPNLYWYRQAAGRGLQLLFYSVGIGQISSEVPQNLSASRPQDRQFILSSKKLLLSDSGFYLCAWSVARFVNAEAFFGQGTRLTVV.

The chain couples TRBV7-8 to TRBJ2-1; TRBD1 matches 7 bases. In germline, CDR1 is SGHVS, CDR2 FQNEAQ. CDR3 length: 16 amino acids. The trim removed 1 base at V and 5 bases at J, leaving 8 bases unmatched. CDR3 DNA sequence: TGTGCCAGCAGCTTAGGTAGGGACAGCGTAAACAATGAGCAGTTCTTC. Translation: CASSLGRDSVNNEQFF.